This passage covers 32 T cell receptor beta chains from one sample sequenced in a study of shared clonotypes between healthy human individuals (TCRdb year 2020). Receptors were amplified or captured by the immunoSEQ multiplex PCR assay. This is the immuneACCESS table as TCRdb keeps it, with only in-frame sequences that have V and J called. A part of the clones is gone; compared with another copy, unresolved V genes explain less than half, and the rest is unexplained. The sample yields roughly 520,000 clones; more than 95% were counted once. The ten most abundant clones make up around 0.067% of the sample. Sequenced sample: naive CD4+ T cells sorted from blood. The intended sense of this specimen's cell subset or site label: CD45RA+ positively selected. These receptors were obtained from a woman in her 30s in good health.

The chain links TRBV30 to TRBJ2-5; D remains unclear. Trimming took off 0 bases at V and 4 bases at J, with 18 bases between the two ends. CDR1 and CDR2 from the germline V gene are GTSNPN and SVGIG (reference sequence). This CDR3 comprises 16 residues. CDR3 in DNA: TGTGCCTGGAGTGTATTGAGTGGTTTGGTCAGAGAGACCCAGTACTTC. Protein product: CAWSVLSGLVRETQYF.

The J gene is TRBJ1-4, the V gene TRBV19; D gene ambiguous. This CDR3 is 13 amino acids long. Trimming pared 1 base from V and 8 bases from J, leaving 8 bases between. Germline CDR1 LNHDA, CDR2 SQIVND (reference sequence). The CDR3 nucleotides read TGTGCCAGTAGTATAGGCCAACGGGAAAAACTGTTTTTT. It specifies CASSIGQREKLFF.

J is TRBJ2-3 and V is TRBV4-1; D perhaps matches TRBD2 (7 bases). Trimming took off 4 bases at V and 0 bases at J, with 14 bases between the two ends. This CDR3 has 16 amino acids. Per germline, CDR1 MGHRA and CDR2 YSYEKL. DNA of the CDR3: TGCGCCAGCAGCCCCGGGGGGCTTACTAGCACAGATACGCAGTATTTT. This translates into CASSPGGLTSTDTQYF.

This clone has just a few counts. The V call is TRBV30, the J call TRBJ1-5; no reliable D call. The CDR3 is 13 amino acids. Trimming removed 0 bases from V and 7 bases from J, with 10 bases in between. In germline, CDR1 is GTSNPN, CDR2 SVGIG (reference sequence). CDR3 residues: CAWSVLGAQPQHF. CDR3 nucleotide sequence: TGTGCCTGGAGTGTACTGGGAGCCCAGCCCCAGCATTTT.

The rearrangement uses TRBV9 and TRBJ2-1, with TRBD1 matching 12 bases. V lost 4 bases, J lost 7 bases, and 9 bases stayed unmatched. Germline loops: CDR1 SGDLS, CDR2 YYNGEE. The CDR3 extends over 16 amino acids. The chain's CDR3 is CASSPLPGQGANEQFF. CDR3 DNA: TGTGCCAGCAGCCCTCTCCCGGGACAGGGGGCGAATGAGCAGTTCTTC.

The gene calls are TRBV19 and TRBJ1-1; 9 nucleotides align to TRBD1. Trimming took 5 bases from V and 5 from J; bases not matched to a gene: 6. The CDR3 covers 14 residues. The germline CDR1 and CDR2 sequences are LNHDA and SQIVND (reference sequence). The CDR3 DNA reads TGTGCCAGTAGTCCCCGGGACAGGGAAACTGAAGCTTTCTTT. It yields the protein CASSPRDRETEAFF.

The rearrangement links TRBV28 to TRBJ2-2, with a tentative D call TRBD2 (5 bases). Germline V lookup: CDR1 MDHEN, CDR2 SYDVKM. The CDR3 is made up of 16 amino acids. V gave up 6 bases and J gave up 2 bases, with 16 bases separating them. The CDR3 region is CASSPEGTANTGELFF. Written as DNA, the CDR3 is TGTGCCAGCAGCCCCGAGGGTACAGCAAACACCGGGGAGCTGTTTTTT.

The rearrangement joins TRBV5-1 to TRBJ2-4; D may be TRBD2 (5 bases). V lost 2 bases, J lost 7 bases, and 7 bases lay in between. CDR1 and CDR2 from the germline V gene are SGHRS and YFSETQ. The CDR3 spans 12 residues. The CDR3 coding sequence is TGCGCCAGCAGCTTCGAGGGTAACATTCAGTACTTC. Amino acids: CASSFEGNIQYF.

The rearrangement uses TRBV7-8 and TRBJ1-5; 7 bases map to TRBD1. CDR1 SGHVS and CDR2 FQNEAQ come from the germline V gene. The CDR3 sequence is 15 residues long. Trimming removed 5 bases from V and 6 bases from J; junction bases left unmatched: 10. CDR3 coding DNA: TGTGCCAGCAGCCCCTATGACAGGGATGGTCAGCCCCAGCATTTT. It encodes CASSPYDRDGQPQHF.

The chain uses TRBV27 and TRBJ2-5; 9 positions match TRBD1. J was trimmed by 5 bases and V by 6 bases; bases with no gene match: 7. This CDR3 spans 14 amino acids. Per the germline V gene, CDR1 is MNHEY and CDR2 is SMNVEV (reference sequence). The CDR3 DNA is TGTGCCAGCAGGAAACAGGGGGCAGGTGAGACCCAGTACTTC. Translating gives CASRKQGAGETQYF.

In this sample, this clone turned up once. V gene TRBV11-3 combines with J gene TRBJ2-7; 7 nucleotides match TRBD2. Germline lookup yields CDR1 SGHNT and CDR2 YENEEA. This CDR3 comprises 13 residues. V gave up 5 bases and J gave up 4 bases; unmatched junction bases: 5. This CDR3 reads CASSPSGGYEQYF. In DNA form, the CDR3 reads TGTGCCAGCAGCCCCTCGGGGGGTTACGAGCAGTACTTC. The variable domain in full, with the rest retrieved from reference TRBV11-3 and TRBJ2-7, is EAGVVQSPRYKIIEKKQPVAFWCNPISGHNTLYWYLQNLGQGPELLIRYENEEAVDDSQLPKDRFSAERLKGVDSTLKIQPAELGDSAVYLCASSPSGGYEQYFGPGTRLTVT.

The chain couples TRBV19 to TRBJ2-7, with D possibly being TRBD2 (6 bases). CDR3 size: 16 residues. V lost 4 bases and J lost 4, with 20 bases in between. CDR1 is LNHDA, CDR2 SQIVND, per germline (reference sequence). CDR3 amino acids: CASSTPRREGSYEQYF. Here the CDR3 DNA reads TGTGCCAGTAGTACCCCCAGGCGGGAAGGATCTTACGAGCAGTACTTC.

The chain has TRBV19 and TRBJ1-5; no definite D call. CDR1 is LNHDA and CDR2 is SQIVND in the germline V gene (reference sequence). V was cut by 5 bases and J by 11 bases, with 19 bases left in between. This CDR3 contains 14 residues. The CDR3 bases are TGTGCCAGTAGTTCGGCTATTAGTTTTCAAGCCCAGCATTTT. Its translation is CASSSAISFQAQHF. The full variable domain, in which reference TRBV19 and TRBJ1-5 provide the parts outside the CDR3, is DGGITQSPKYLFRKEGQNVTLSCEQNLNHDAMYWYRQDPGQGLRLIYYSQIVNDFQKGDIAEGYSVSREKKESFPLTVTSAQKNPTAFYLCASSSAISFQAQHFGDGTRLSIL.

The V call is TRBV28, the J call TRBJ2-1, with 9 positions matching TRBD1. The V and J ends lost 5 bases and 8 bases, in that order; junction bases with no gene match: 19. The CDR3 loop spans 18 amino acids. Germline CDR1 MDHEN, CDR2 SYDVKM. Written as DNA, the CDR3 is TGTGCCAGCAGTCGGCCCGTCGGGGGGACGCGGACAGGGGATGAGCAGTTCTTC. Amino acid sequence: CASSRPVGGTRTGDEQFF.

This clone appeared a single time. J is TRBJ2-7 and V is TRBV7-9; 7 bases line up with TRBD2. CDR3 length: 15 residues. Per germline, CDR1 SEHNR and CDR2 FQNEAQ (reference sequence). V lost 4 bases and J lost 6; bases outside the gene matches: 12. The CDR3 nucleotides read TGTGCCAGCAGCTCGAGCCTGACTAGCAAGCCCGAGCAGTACTTC. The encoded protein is CASSSSLTSKPEQYF.

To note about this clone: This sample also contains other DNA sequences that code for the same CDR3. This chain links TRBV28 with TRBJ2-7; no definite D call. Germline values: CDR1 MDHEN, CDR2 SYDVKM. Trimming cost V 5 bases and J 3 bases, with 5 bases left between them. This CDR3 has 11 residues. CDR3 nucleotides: TGTGCCAGCAGTATAAACTACGAGCAGTACTTC. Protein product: CASSINYEQYF.

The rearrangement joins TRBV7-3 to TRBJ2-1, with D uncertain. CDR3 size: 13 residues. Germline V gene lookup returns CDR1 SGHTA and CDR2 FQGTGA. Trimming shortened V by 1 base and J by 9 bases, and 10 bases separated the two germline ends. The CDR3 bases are TGTGCCAGCAGCTTAATTGGGGATTCTGAGCAGTTCTTC. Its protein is CASSLIGDSEQFF.

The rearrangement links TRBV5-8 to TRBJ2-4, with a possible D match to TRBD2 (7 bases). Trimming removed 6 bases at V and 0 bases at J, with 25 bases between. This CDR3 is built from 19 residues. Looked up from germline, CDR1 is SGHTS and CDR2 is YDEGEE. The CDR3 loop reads CASNQPGGAKQIAKNIQYF. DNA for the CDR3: TGTGCCAGCAACCAGCCGGGGGGCGCGAAACAAATAGCCAAAAACATTCAGTACTTC.

In DNA, the CDR3 is TGTGCCAGCAGTGAACTGGCGGGGAGAGCTGAAGCTTTCTTT. Translated: CASSELAGRAEAFF. The chain employs TRBV6-1 and TRBJ1-1; no clear D. Germline V gene data show CDR1 as MNHNS and CDR2 as SASEGT. CDR3 length equals 14 residues. The V gene lost 2 bases and the J gene lost 6 bases, with 13 bases spanning the gap.

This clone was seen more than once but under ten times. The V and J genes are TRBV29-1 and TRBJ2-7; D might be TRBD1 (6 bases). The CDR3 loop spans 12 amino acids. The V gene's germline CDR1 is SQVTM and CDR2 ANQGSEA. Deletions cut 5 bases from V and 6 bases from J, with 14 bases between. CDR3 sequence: CSVLDRSFEQYF. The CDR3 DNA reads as TGCAGCGTTCTAGACAGGTCTTTCGAGCAGTACTTC.

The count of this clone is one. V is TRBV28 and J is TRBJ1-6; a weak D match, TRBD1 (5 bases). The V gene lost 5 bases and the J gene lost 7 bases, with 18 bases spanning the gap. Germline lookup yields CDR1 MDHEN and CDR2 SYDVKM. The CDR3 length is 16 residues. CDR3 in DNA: TGTGCCAGCAGTCTCAGACCGACAGTGATAAATTCACCCCTCCACTTT. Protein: CASSLRPTVINSPLHF.

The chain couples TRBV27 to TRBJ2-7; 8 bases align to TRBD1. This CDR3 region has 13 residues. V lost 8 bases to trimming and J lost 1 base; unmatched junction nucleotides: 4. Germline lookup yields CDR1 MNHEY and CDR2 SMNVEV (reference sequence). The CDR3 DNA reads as TGTGCCAGCCAGGACAGGGTATCCTACGAGCAGTACTTC. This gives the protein CASQDRVSYEQYF.

The CDR3 spells CASSGGQLETQYF. The CDR3 DNA sequence: TGTGCCAGCAGTGGGGGACAGCTTGAGACCCAGTACTTC. This chain uses TRBV27 with TRBJ2-5; 7 nucleotides agree with TRBD1. From germline, CDR1 is MNHEY and CDR2 SMNVEV (reference sequence). V shed 5 bases and J 5 bases; nucleotides not matched to a gene: 5. The CDR3 is 13 amino acids.

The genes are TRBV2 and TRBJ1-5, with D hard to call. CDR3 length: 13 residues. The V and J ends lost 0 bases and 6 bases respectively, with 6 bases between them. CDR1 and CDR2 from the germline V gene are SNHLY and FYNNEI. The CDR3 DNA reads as TGTGCCAGCAGTGAAGCGCTTAGTCAGCCCCAGCATTTT. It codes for CASSEALSQPQHF. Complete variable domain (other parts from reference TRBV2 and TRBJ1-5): EPEVTQTPSHQVTQMGQEVILRCVPISNHLYFYWYRQILGQKVEFLVSFYNNEISEKSEIFDDQFSVERPDGSNFTLKIRSTKLEDSAMYFCASSEALSQPQHFGDGTRLSIL.

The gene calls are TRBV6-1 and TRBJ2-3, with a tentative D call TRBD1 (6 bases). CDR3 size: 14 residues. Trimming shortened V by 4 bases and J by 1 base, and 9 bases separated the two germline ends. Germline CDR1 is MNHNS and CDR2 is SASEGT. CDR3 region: CASSGRQGTDTQYF. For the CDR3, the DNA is TGTGCCAGCAGTGGTAGACAGGGCACAGATACGCAGTATTTT.

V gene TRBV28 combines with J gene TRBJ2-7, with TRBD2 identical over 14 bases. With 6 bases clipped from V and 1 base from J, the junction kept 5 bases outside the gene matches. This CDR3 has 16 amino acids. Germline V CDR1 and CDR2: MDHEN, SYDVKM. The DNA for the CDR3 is TGTGCCAGCAGCATGGGACTAGCGGGAGTTTCCTACGAGCAGTACTTC. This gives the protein CASSMGLAGVSYEQYF.

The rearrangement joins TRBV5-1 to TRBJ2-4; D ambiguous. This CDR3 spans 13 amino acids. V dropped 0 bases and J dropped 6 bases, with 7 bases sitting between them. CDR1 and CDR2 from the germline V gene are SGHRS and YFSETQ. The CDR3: CASSLAVGNIQYF. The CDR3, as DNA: TGCGCCAGCAGCTTGGCCGTGGGAAACATTCAGTACTTC.

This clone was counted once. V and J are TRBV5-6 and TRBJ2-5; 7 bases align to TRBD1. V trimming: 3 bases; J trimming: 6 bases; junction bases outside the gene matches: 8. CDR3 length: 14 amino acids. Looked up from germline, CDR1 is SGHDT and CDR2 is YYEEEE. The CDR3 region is CASSSRGQEKTQYF. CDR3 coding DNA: TGTGCCAGCAGCTCCCGTGGACAGGAGAAGACCCAGTACTTC. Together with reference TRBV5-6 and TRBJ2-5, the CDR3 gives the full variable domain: DAGVTQSPTHLIKTRGQQVTLRCSPKSGHDTVSWYQQALGQGPQFIFQYYEEEERQRGNFPDRFSGHQFPNYSSELNVNALLLGDSALYLCASSSRGQEKTQYFGPGTRLLVL.

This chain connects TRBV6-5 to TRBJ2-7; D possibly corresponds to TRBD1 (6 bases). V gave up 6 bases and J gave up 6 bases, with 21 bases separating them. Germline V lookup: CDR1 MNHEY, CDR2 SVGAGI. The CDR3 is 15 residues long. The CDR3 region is CASSPTTGLVGEQYF. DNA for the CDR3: TGTGCCAGCAGCCCTACGACAGGTCTCGTTGGCGAGCAGTACTTC.

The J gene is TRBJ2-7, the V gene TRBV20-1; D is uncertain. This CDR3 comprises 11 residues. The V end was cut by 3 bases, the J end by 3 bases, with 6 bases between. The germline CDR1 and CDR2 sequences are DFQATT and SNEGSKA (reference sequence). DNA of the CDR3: TGCAGTGCTAGTGAAGTCTACGAGCAGTACTTC. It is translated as CSASEVYEQYF.

The CDR3 DNA sequence: TGTGCCAGTAGTATGGTCGGGACAGGGGGTGAGACCCAGTACTTC. Translation: CASSMVGTGGETQYF. The rearrangement links TRBV19 to TRBJ2-5, with 11 positions matching TRBD1. Germline lookup yields CDR1 LNHDA and CDR2 SQIVND (reference sequence). The V gene end was trimmed by 3 bases and the J gene end by 5 bases; junction bases not matched to a gene: 5. The CDR3 is 15 amino acids. Full variable domain (missing parts from reference TRBV19 and TRBJ2-5): DGGITQSPKYLFRKEGQNVTLSCEQNLNHDAMYWYRQDPGQGLRLIYYSQIVNDFQKGDIAEGYSVSREKKESFPLTVTSAQKNPTAFYLCASSMVGTGGETQYFGPGTRLLVL.

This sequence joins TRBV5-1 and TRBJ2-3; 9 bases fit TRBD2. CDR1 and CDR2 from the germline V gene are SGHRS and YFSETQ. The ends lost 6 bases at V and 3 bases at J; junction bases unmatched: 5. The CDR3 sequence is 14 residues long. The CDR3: CASTLSGGTDTQYF. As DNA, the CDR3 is TGCGCCAGCACTCTCAGCGGGGGGACAGATACGCAGTATTTT. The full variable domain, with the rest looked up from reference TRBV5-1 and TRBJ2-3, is KAGVTQTPRYLIKTRGQQVTLSCSPISGHRSVSWYQQTPGQGLQFLFEYFSETQRNKGNFPGRFSGRQFSNSRSEMNVSTLELGDSALYLCASTLSGGTDTQYFGPGTRLTVL.